This T cell receptor beta chain comes out of a study of blood T cell repertoires in COVID-19. Study in general: Acute-phase and convalescent COVID-19 samples originated in the United States, Italy and Spain. PBMCs, B-cell-depleted T cells, or T cells were the source of the cDNA or gDNA that made up the material.

CDR3 length equals 13 residues. The V and J ends lost 2 bases and 4 bases respectively, with 9 bases between them. Germline CDR1 is PRHDT and CDR2 is FYEKMQ (reference sequence). It was during active infection that Seattle patients were enrolled and then longitudinally followed. Authors' analysis steps: It was from reference gene primer amplification that nucleated cell counts were estimated. Generated by immunoSEQ multiplex PCR, the TCRdb table keeps only in-frame clones and is missing some. From that table come the V and J calls and clone size; the DNA was used to work out D and trimming. The table shows about 480,000 clones, with 70% to 90% occurring only once.

The chain links TRBV13 to TRBJ2-7, with TRBD1 as a possible D gene (5 bases). The sequence derives from a woman aged 45 to 65 with COVID-19, enrolled during active disease. Sequences were obtained from peripheral blood. CDR3 region: CASSLIAGYEQYF. In DNA, the CDR3 is TGTGCCAGCAGCTTAATAGCAGGGTACGAGCAGTACTTC.